These 24 T cell receptor beta chains share one sample of origin, sequenced in a study of CD8 T cells in Susac syndrome. It was with random hexamers that roughly 0.45 to 1 ug RNA was reverse transcribed. MiXCR, run by TCRdb on the immunoSEQ multiplex PCR reads, gives a single entry per CDR3 protein. The sample contains around 150,000 distinct CDR3 sequences, roughly 95% of which appear only once. The material sequenced was CD4+ T cells from PBMCs. The receptors come from a human donor with Susac syndrome.

This chain uses TRBV28 with TRBJ2-7, with 9 positions matching TRBD2. J gave up 3 bases and V 6 bases, and 12 bases lay outside the gene matches. In germline, CDR1 is MDHEN, CDR2 SYDVKM. The length of the CDR3 is 16 residues. The CDR3 loop reads CASSPPTSGLSYEQYF. DNA for the CDR3: TGTGCCAGCAGCCCCCCGACTAGCGGTCTCAGCTACGAGCAGTACTTC.

The chain links TRBV29-1 to TRBJ1-1; a weak D match, TRBD1 (5 bases). From germline, CDR1 is SQVTM and CDR2 ANQGSEA. The CDR3 extends over 12 amino acids. Trimming cost V 5 bases and J 5 bases, with 12 bases left between them. The CDR3 sequence: CSVRGFSTEAFF. The CDR3 DNA follows: TGCAGCGTTCGGGGGTTTTCGACTGAAGCTTTCTTT.

The V and J genes are TRBV29-1 and TRBJ2-4; TRBD2 might be the D (5 bases). V was pared by 0 bases and J by 4 bases, with 10 bases between. Germline CDR1 reads SQVTM; CDR2 reads ANQGSEA. The CDR3 sequence is 14 residues long. The CDR3 DNA follows: TGCAGCGTTGAAGATAACGGGGTGAAAAACATTCAGTACTTC. Its translation: CSVEDNGVKNIQYF.

The gene calls are TRBV14 and TRBJ2-1, with a tentative D call TRBD2 (5 bases). V was shortened by 3 bases and J by 9 bases, with 15 bases between the two germline ends. The CDR3 totals 14 residues. Germline assignment: CDR1 SGHDN and CDR2 FVKESK. The CDR3 protein is CASSHSTRSGEQFF. The DNA for the CDR3 is TGTGCCAGCAGCCATTCCACTAGATCCGGTGAGCAGTTCTTC.

The chain uses TRBV14 and TRBJ2-1; D unclear. CDR3 size: 13 residues. Looked up from germline, CDR1 is SGHDN and CDR2 is FVKESK. The V and J ends lost 1 base and 12 bases respectively, with 13 bases between them. CDR3 DNA: TGTGCCAGCAGCCAAGTAGGGCCCCCGGTGCAGTTCTTC. This sequence encodes CASSQVGPPVQFF.

This chain links TRBV2 with TRBJ2-1, with 9 bases aligning to TRBD1. Germline lookup yields CDR1 SNHLY and CDR2 FYNNEI. This CDR3 contains 17 residues. After removal of 1 base from V and 8 bases from J, the junction contained 12 bases not matched to a gene. CDR3 sequence (DNA): TGTGCCAGCAGTGAAGTCGGTGTGGGACAGGGTCTCGATGAGCAGTTCTTC. Translated, it gives CASSEVGVGQGLDEQFF. Full variable domain (remainder filled in from reference TRBV2 and TRBJ2-1): EPEVTQTPSHQVTQMGQEVILRCVPISNHLYFYWYRQILGQKVEFLVSFYNNEISEKSEIFDDQFSVERPDGSNFTLKIRSTKLEDSAMYFCASSEVGVGQGLDEQFFGPGTRLTVL.

The chain has TRBV2 and TRBJ1-2; D gene ambiguous. The CDR3 is 13 amino acids. V was trimmed by 5 bases and J by 12 bases, leaving 19 bases between them. The germline CDR1 and CDR2 sequences are SNHLY and FYNNEI. The DNA of the CDR3 is TGTGCCAGCAGTCCAACCCGGACTCCCTGGGACACCTTC. Amino acid sequence: CASSPTRTPWDTF. The full variable domain, in which reference TRBV2 and TRBJ1-2 provide the parts outside the CDR3, is EPEVTQTPSHQVTQMGQEVILRCVPISNHLYFYWYRQILGQKVEFLVSFYNNEISEKSEIFDDQFSVERPDGSNFTLKIRSTKLEDSAMYFCASSPTRTPWDTFGSGTRLTVV.

In its sample, this clonotype was seen once. The chain employs TRBV4-2 and TRBJ2-5; the match to TRBD2 covers 7 bases. Germline trimming cut 0 bases from V and 2 bases from J; bases unmatched to any gene: 6. CDR3 length: 16 residues. Germline V gene lookup returns CDR1 LGHNA and CDR2 YNFKEQ. CDR3 amino acids: CASSQDSSGEQETQYF. The DNA of the CDR3 is TGTGCCAGCAGCCAAGATTCCAGCGGGGAACAAGAGACCCAGTACTTC.

The V gene is TRBV18, the J gene TRBJ1-4; D perhaps matches TRBD1 (5 bases). Trimming removed 2 bases from V and 3 bases from J, with 13 bases in between. This CDR3 has 16 amino acids. Germline CDR1 KGHSH, CDR2 LQKENI. The CDR3 protein is CASSPIAGAANEKLFF. As DNA, the CDR3 is TGTGCCAGCTCACCAATAGCTGGGGCGGCTAATGAAAAACTGTTTTTT.

V usage is TRBV7-9 and J usage is TRBJ2-3; TRBD2 matches 11 bases. This CDR3 comprises 17 residues. Germline-derived CDR1 and CDR2 are SEHNR and FQNEAQ (reference sequence). V lost 6 bases, J lost 2 bases, and 10 bases stayed unmatched. CDR3 sequence (DNA): TGTGCCAGCAGTAACTCCGGGACTAGCGGTCCCACAGATACGCAGTATTTT. It encodes CASSNSGTSGPTDTQYF.

The chain recombines TRBV4-1 with TRBJ2-7, with D possibly matching TRBD2 (5 bases). Germline loops: CDR1 MGHRA, CDR2 YSYEKL. The ends were cut back, 10 bases at V and 2 bases at J, with 12 bases in the middle. The CDR3 has 12 residues. The CDR3 sequence: CATIREAYEQYF. The CDR3 nucleotides are TGCGCCACCATCCGGGAAGCCTACGAGCAGTACTTC.

The chain carries TRBV5-1 and TRBJ2-5, with 7 positions matching TRBD2. Trimming took 3 bases from V and 5 from J; bases not matched to a gene: 7. The germline V gene has CDR1 SGHRS and CDR2 YFSETQ. The CDR3 has 14 residues. The CDR3 region has the DNA TGCGCCAGCAGCTCGACTAGCCCCCGGGAGACCCAGTACTTC. Amino acids: CASSSTSPRETQYF.

This chain links TRBV18 with TRBJ1-6; 7 bases fit TRBD1. The CDR3 runs to 15 residues. V was pared by 1 base and J by 7 bases, with 4 bases of the junction left unmatched. The germline V gene has CDR1 KGHSH and CDR2 LQKENI. CDR3 DNA sequence: TGTGCCAGCTCACCACAGCAGGGGGTGAATTCACCCCTCCACTTT. Protein product: CASSPQQGVNSPLHF. Complete variable domain (other parts from reference TRBV18 and TRBJ1-6): NAGVMQNPRHLVRRRGQEARLRCSPMKGHSHVYWYRQLPEEGLKFMVYLQKENIIDESGMPKERFSAEFPKEGPSILRIQQVVRGDSAAYFCASSPQQGVNSPLHFGNGTRLTVT.

Only a few counts were recorded for this clonotype. V and J are TRBV7-3 and TRBJ2-3; unclear D gene. The ends were cut back, 1 base at V and 6 bases at J, with 8 bases in the middle. The CDR3 extends over 13 amino acids. Germline V lookup: CDR1 SGHTA, CDR2 FQGTGA. The CDR3 spells CASSLIVPDTQYF. Written as DNA, the CDR3 is TGTGCCAGCAGCTTAATCGTCCCGGATACGCAGTATTTT.

The rearrangement joins TRBV18 to TRBJ1-1, with D perhaps matching TRBD1 (5 bases). V was clipped by 6 bases and J by 5 bases, with 19 bases between them. Germline CDR1 and CDR2: KGHSH and LQKENI. The CDR3 has 15 amino acids. CDR3 sequence (DNA): TGTGCCAGCTCCCCAACGGGGCCAGGGCAAACTGAAGCTTTCTTT. Protein: CASSPTGPGQTEAFF.

The V and J genes are TRBV20-1 and TRBJ2-7; maybe TRBD2 (7 bases). Germline-derived CDR1 and CDR2 are DFQATT and SNEGSKA (reference sequence). The CDR3 has 15 amino acids. Trimming left V 5 bases short and J 5 bases short, with 22 bases between. This CDR3 is CSAGPTGRAAHEQYF. The CDR3 nucleotides are TGCAGTGCTGGACCTACAGGGAGGGCCGCCCACGAGCAGTACTTC.

V usage is TRBV4-1 and J usage is TRBJ2-1, with TRBD2 matching over 7 bases. The junction had 12 bases not matched to a gene; V was cut back by 4 bases and J by 0 bases. CDR1 and CDR2 (germline): MGHRA, YSYEKL. The CDR3 is 18 residues long. CDR3 nucleotide sequence: TGCGCCAGCAGCCCAGCGAGCGGGACGATTGGCTCCTACAATGAGCAGTTCTTC. It is translated as CASSPASGTIGSYNEQFF.

The chain joins TRBV28 to TRBJ2-7, with 9 nucleotides matching TRBD2. Per germline, CDR1 MDHEN and CDR2 SYDVKM. The length of the CDR3 is 15 residues. J gave up 4 bases and V 6 bases, and 10 bases lay outside the gene matches. CDR3 coding DNA: TGTGCCAGCAGCCCAAATAGCGGGAGAGTGTACGAGCAGTACTTC. It translates to CASSPNSGRVYEQYF.

The chain carries TRBV5-5 and TRBJ2-5; 10 bases fit TRBD1. The CDR3 covers 15 residues. V shed 4 bases and J 5 bases; nucleotides not matched to a gene: 8. Germline V gene sequence: CDR1 SGHKS, CDR2 YYEKEE (reference sequence). CDR3 residues: CASSERDRGSETQYF. CDR3 nucleotides: TGTGCCAGCAGCGAAAGGGACAGGGGATCGGAGACCCAGTACTTC.

The V call is TRBV12-3 or TRBV12-4, the J call TRBJ1-5; D gene ambiguous. V was cut by 3 bases and J by 3 bases, with 6 bases left in between. This CDR3 contains 13 residues. Written as DNA, the CDR3 is TGTGCCAGCAGTTTTAGTAACAATCAGCCCCAGCATTTT. Its translation: CASSFSNNQPQHF.

This chain joins TRBV29-1 and TRBJ1-1, with TRBD1 matching 8 bases. The V gene's germline CDR1 is SQVTM and CDR2 ANQGSEA. Trimming at V came to 6 bases and at J to 0 bases, leaving 6 bases not matched to a gene. The CDR3 totals 14 residues. The CDR3 reads CSVRQGIMNTEAFF. CDR3 nucleotides: TGCAGCGTCAGACAGGGGATCATGAACACTGAAGCTTTCTTT.

The V gene is TRBV5-1, the J gene TRBJ1-1; D might be TRBD1 (5 bases). This CDR3 has 13 residues. Trimming stripped 3 bases from V and 3 bases from J, with 9 bases between. CDR1 is SGHRS, CDR2 YFSETQ, per germline. The CDR3: CASSSQGDTEAFF. Here the CDR3 DNA reads TGCGCCAGCAGCTCCCAGGGTGACACTGAAGCTTTCTTT. Variable domain in full (rest from reference TRBV5-1 and TRBJ1-1): KAGVTQTPRYLIKTRGQQVTLSCSPISGHRSVSWYQQTPGQGLQFLFEYFSETQRNKGNFPGRFSGRQFSNSRSEMNVSTLELGDSALYLCASSSQGDTEAFFGQGTRLTVV.

V and J are TRBV5-1 and TRBJ1-1; no reliable D call. The CDR3 sequence is 14 residues long. CDR1 is SGHRS, CDR2 YFSETQ, per germline. Trimming removed 0 bases at V and 7 bases at J, with 13 bases between. The CDR3 spells CASSLDPLEIEAFF. The CDR3 DNA reads as TGCGCCAGCAGCTTGGACCCTTTGGAGATTGAAGCTTTCTTT.

The rearrangement links TRBV18 to TRBJ1-2, with a possible D match to TRBD1 (5 bases). The CDR3 covers 13 residues. The germline V gene encodes CDR1 KGHSH and CDR2 LQKENI. V was trimmed by 3 bases and J by 6 bases, leaving 11 bases between them. CDR3 nucleotide sequence: TGTGCCAGCTCACCCTCGAAGGGGAATGGCTACACCTTC. Its translation: CASSPSKGNGYTF.